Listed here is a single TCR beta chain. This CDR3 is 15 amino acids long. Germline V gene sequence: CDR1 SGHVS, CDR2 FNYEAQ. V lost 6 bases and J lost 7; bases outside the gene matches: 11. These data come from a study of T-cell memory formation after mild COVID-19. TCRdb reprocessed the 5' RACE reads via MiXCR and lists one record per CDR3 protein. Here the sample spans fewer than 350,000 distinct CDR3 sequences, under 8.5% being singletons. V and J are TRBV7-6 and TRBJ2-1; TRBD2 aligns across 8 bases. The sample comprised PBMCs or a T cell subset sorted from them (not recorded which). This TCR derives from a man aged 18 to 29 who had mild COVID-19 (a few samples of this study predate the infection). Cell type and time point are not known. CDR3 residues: CASSRTGAGGNEQFF. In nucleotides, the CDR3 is TGTGCCAGCAGTCGAACCGGGGCGGGAGGTAATGAGCAGTTCTTC.